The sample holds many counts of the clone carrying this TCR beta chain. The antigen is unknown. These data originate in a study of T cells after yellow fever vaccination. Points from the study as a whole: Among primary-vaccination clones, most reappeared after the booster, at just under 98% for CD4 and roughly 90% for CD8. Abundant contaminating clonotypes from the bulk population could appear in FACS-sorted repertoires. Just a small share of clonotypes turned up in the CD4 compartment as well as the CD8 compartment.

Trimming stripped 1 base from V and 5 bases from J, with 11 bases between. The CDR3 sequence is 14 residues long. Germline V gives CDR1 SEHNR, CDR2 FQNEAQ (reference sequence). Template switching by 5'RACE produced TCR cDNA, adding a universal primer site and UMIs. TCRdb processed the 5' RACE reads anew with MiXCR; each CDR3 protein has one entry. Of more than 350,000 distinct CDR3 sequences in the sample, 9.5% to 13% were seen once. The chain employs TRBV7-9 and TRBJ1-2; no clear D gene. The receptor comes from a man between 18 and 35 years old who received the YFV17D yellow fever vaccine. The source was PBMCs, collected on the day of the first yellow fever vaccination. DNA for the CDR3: TGTGCCAGCAGCTTAGGGGCGGGGTTATATGGCTACACCTTC. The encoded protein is CASSLGAGLYGYTF.